This T cell receptor beta chain was recovered during a study of blood T cell repertoires in COVID-19. The wider study: Specimens from acute and convalescent COVID-19 originated in the United States, Italy and Spain. In each case, the material was cDNA or gDNA derived from T cells, B-cell-depleted T cells, or PBMCs.

Per germline, CDR1 LNHDA and CDR2 SQIVND (reference sequence). V trimming: 4 bases; J trimming: 2 bases; junction bases outside the gene matches: 6. This CDR3 has 16 amino acids. Authors' data handling: Reference gene primer amplification gave estimated nucleated cell counts. Measured with immunoSEQ multiplex PCR; TCRdb has only the in-frame clones, and not every one. V and J calls and clone size follow that table, whereas D and trimming were derived from the DNA. The sample includes hundreds of thousands of clones, 82% of them seen just once. The sequenced sample was peripheral blood. The origin of this receptor is a woman at least 80 years old with active or convalescent COVID-19. This rearrangement joins TRBV19 to TRBJ1-5, with 9 bases fitting TRBD1. In DNA form, the CDR3 reads TGTGCCAGTAGTAGCGGGACAGGGCTCGGCAATCAGCCCCAGCATTTT. It translates to CASSSGTGLGNQPQHF.